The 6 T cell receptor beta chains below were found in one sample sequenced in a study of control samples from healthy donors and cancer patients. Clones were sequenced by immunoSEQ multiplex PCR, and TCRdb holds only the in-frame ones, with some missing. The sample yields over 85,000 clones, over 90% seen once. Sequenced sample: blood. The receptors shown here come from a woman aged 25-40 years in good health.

The CDR3 loop is CASRIAGRTEAFF. CDR3 sequence (DNA): TGTGCCAGCAGGATTGCGGGGCGCACTGAAGCTTTCTTT. This chain connects TRBV25-1 to TRBJ1-1, with D tentatively TRBD1 (5 bases). This CDR3 comprises 13 residues. Germline-derived CDR1 and CDR2 are MGHDK and SYGVNS. Trimming removed 6 bases at V and 4 bases at J, with 12 bases between.

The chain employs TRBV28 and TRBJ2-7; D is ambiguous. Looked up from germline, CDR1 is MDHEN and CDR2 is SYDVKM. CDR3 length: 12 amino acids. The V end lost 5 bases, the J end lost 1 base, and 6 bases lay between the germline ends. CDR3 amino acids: CASSPESYEQYF. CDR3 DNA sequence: TGTGCCAGCAGTCCCGAGTCCTACGAGCAGTACTTC.

The CDR3 loop is CASHTRGGTEAFF. The DNA of the CDR3 is TGTGCCAGCCATACTAGGGGAGGCACTGAAGCTTTCTTT. The V and J genes are TRBV6-6 and TRBJ1-1, with a weak D call TRBD1 (5 bases). CDR1 MNHNY and CDR2 SVGAGI come from the germline V gene (reference sequence). The V end was cut by 8 bases, the J end by 4 bases, with 14 bases between. There are 13 residues in the CDR3.

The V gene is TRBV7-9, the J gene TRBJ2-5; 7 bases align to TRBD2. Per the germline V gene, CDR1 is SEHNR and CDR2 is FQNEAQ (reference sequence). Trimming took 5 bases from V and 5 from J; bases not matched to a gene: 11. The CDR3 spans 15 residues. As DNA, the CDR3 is TGTGCCAGCAGCCCTGGTGGTATGGGAGGGGAGACCCAGTACTTC. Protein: CASSPGGMGGETQYF. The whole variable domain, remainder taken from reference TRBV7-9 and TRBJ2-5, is DTGVSQNPRHKITKRGQNVTFRCDPISEHNRLYWYRQTLGQGPEFLTYFQNEAQLEKSRLLSDRFSAERPKGSFSTLEIQRTEQGDSAMYLCASSPGGMGGETQYFGPGTRLLVL.

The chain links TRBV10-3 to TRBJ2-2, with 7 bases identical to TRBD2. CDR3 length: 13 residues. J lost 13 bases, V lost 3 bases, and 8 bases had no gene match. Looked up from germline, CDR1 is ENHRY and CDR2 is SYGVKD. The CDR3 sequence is CAISEAGKFVLFF. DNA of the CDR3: TGTGCCATCAGTGAAGCGGGGAAATTTGTGCTGTTTTTT.

The CDR3 sequence: CASSPGGLARHNEQFF. The DNA of the CDR3 is TGTGCCAGCAGCCCAGGAGGACTAGCTAGACACAATGAGCAGTTCTTC. This chain connects TRBV3-1 (or the pseudogene TRBV3-2) to TRBJ2-1, with 8 bases matching TRBD2. Looked up from germline, CDR1 is LGHDT and CDR2 is YNNKEL (reference sequence). The J segment lost 5 bases and the V segment lost 4 bases, leaving 10 bases of the junction unmatched. This CDR3 spans 16 amino acids.